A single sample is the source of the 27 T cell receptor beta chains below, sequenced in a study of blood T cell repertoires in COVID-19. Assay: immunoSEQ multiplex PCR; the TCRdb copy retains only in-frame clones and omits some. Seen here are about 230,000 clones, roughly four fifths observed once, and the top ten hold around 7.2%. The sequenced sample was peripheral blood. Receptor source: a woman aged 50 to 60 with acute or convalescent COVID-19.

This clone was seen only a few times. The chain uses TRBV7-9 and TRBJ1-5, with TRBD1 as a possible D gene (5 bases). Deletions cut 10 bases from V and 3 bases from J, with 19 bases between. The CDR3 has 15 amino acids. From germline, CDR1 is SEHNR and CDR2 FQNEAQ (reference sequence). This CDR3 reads CAIRGESEYNQPQHF. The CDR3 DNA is TGTGCCATACGGGGGGAGTCCGAATACAATCAGCCCCAGCATTTT.

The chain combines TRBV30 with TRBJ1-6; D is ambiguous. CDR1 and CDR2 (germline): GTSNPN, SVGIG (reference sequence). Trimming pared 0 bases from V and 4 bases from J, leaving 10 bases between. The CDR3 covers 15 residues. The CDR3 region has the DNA TGTGCCTGGAGTGTACGGGGAGGTTATAATTCACCCCTCCACTTT. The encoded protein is CAWSVRGGYNSPLHF.

As DNA, the CDR3 is TGTGCCAGCAGCTTGACCCAAGCGGGGAATTCACCCCTCCACTTT. Translating it yields CASSLTQAGNSPLHF. The genes are TRBV5-4 and TRBJ1-6; no firm D call. Trimming took 1 base from V and 7 from J, leaving 12 bases between them. The CDR3 is 15 residues long. Germline CDR1 is SGHNT and CDR2 is YYREEE (reference sequence). Supplemented by reference TRBV5-4 and TRBJ1-6, the full variable domain reads ETGVTQSPTHLIKTRGQQVTLRCSSQSGHNTVSWYQQALGQGPQFIFQYYREEENGRGNFPPRFSGLQFPNYSSELNVNALELDDSALYLCASSLTQAGNSPLHFGNGTRLTVT.

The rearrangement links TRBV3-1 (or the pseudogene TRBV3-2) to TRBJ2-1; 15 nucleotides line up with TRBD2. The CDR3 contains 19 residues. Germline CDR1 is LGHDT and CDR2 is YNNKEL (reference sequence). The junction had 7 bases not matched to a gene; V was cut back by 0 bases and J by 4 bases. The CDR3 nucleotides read TGTGCCAGCAGCCAAGATCGGGGACTAGCGGGGGGTACTTACAATGAGCAGTTCTTC. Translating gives CASSQDRGLAGGTYNEQFF.

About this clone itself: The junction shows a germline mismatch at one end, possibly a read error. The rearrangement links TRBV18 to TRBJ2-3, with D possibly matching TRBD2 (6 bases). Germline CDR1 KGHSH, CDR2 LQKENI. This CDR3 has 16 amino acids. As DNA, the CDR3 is TGTGCCAGCTCTACCTCCTGGGACTCCAGCATAGATACGCAGTATTTT. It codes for CASSTSWDSSIDTQYF.

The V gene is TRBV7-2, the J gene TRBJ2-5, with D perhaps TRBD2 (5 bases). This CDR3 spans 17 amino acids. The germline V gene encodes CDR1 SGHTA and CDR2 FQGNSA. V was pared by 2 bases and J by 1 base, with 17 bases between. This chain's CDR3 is CASSLQRSGWGQETQYF. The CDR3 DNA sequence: TGTGCCAGCAGCTTACAGCGGTCGGGATGGGGCCAAGAGACCCAGTACTTC. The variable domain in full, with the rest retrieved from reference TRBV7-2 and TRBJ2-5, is GAGVSQSPSNKVTEKGKDVELRCDPISGHTALYWYRQSLGQGLEFLIYFQGNSAPDKSGLPSDRFSAERTGGSVSTLTIQRTQQEDSAVYLCASSLQRSGWGQETQYFGPGTRLLVL.

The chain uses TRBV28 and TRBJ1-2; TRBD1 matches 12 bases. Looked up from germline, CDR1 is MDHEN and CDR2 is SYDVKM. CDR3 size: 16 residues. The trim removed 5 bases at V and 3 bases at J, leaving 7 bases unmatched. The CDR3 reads CASSKTGQGAYYGYTF. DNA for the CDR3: TGTGCCAGCAGTAAAACGGGACAGGGGGCTTACTATGGCTACACCTTC.

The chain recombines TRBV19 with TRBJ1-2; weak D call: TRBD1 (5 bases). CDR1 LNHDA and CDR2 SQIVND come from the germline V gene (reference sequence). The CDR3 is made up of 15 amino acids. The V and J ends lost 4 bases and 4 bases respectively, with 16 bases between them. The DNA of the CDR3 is TGTGCCAGTAGTACCACGGGAGGGGTCGTCTATGGCTACACCTTC. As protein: CASSTTGGVVYGYTF.

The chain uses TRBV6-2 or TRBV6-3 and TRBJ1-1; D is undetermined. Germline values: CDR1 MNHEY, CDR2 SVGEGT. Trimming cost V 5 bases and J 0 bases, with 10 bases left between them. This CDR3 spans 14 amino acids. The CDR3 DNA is TGTGCCAGCAGTCCAGATCTCCTGAACACTGAAGCTTTCTTT. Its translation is CASSPDLLNTEAFF.

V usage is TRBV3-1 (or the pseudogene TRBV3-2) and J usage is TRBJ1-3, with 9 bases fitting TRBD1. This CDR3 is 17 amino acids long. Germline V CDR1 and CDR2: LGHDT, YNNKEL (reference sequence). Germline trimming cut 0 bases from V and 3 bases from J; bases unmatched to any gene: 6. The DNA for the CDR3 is TGTGCCAGCAGCCAAGAAACAGGGGGCAGTCATGGAAACACCATATATTTT. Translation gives CASSQETGGSHGNTIYF.

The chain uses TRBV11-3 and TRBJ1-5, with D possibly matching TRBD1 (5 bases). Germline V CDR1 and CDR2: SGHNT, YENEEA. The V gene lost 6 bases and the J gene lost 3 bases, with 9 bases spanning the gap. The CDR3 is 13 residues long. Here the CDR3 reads CASRWGNNQPQHF. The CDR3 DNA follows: TGTGCCAGCAGGTGGGGCAACAATCAGCCCCAGCATTTT.

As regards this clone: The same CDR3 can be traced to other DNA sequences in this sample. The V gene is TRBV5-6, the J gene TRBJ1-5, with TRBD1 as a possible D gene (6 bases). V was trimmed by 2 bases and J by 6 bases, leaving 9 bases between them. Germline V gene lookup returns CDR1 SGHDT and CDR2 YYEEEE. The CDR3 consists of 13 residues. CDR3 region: CASSFGRGQPQHF. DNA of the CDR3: TGTGCCAGCAGCTTTGGCAGGGGTCAGCCCCAGCATTTT.

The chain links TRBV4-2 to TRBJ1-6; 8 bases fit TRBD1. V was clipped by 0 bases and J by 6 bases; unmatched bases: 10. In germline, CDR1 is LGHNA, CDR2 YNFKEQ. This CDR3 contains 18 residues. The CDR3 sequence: CASSQESTGEILNSPLHF. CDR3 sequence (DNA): TGTGCCAGCAGCCAAGAGTCGACAGGGGAAATCCTTAATTCACCCCTCCACTTT.

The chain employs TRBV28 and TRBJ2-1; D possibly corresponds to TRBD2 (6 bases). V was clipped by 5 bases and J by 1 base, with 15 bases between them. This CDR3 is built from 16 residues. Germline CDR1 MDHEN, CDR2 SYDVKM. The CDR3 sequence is CASSPSGVQSYNEQFF. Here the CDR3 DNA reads TGTGCCAGCAGTCCGTCGGGAGTACAGTCCTACAATGAGCAGTTCTTC.

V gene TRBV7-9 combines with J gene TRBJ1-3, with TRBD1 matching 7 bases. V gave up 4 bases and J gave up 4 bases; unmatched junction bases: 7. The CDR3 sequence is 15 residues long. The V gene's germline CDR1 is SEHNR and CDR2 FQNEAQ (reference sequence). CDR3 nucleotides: TGTGCCAGCAGCTCGACAGGGAAAAGGGGAAACACCATATATTTT. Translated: CASSSTGKRGNTIYF.

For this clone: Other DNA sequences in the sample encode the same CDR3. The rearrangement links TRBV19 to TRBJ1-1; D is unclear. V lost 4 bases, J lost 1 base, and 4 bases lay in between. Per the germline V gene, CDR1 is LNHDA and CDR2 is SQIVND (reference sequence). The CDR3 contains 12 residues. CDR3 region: CASSRQNTEAFF. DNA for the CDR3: TGTGCCAGTAGTAGACAGAACACTGAAGCTTTCTTT.

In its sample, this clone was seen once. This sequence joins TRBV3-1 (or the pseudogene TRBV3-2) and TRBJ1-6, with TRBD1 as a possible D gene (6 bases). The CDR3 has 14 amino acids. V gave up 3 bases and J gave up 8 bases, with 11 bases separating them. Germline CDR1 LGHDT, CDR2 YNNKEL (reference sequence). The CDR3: CASSQGAWDSPLHF. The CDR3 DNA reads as TGTGCCAGCAGCCAGGGGGCTTGGGATTCACCCCTCCACTTT.

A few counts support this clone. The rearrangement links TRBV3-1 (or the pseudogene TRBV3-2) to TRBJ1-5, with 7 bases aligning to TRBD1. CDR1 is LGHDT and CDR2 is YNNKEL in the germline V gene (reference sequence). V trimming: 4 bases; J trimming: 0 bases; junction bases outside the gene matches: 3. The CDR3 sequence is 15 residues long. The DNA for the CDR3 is TGTGCCAGCAGCCCGACAGGGAATAGCAATCAGCCCCAGCATTTT. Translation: CASSPTGNSNQPQHF.

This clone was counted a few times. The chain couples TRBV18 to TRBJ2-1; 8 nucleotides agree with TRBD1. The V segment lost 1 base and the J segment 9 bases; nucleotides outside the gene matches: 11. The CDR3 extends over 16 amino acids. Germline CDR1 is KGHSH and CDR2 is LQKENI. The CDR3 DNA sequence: TGTGCCAGCTCACCACTGATAGGACAGGGAGGAGGTGAGCAGTTCTTC. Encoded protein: CASSPLIGQGGGEQFF.

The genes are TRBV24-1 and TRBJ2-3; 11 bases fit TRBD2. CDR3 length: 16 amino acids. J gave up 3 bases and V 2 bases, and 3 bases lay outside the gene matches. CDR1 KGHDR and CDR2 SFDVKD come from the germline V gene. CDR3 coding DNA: TGTGCCACCAGTGATTCTATAGCGGGAGGGACAGATACGCAGTATTTT. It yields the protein CATSDSIAGGTDTQYF.

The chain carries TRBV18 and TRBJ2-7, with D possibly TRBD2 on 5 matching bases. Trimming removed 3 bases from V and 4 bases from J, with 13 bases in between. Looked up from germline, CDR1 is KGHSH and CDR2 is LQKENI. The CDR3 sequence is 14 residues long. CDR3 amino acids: CASSPGSTVYEQYF. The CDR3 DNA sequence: TGTGCCAGCTCACCGGGGAGTACTGTTTACGAGCAGTACTTC.

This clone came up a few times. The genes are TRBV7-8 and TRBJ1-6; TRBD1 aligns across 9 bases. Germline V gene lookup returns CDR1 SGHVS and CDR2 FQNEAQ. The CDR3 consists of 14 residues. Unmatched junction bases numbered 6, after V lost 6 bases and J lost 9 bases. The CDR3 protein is CASRPGTGSSPLHF. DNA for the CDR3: TGTGCCAGCAGGCCCGGGACAGGGTCTTCACCCCTCCACTTT.

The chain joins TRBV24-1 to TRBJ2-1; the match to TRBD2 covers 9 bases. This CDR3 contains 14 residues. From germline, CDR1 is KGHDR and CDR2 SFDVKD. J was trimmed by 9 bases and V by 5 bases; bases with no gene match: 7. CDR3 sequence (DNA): TGTGCCACCAGTGGAAGGACTAGCGTGGGTGAGCAGTTCTTC. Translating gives CATSGRTSVGEQFF.

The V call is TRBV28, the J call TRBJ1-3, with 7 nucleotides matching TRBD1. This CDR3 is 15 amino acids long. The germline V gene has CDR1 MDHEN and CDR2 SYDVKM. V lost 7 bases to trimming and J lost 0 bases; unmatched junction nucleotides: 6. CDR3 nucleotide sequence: TGTGCCAGCATTGGGACAGCTCTCTCTGGAAACACCATATATTTT. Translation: CASIGTALSGNTIYF.

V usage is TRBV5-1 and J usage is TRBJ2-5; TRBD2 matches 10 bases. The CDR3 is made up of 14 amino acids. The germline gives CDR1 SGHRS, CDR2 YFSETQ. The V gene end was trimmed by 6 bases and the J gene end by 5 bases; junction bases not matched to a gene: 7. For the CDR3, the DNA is TGCGCCAGCACCCCTAGCGGGAGCGGGGAGACCCAGTACTTC. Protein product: CASTPSGSGETQYF. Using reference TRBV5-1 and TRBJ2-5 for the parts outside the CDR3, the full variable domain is KAGVTQTPRYLIKTRGQQVTLSCSPISGHRSVSWYQQTPGQGLQFLFEYFSETQRNKGNFPGRFSGRQFSNSRSEMNVSTLELGDSALYLCASTPSGSGETQYFGPGTRLLVL.

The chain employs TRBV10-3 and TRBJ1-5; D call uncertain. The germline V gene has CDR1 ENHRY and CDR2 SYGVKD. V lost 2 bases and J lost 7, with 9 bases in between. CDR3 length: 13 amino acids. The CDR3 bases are TGTGCCATCAGTGAGGGAGAGTCGCAGCCCCAGCATTTT. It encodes CAISEGESQPQHF.

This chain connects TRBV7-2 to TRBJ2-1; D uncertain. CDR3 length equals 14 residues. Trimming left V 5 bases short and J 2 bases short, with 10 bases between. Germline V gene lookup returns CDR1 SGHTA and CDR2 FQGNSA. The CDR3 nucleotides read TGTGCCAGCAGCCATGGAGACCCCTACAATGAGCAGTTCTTC. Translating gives CASSHGDPYNEQFF.